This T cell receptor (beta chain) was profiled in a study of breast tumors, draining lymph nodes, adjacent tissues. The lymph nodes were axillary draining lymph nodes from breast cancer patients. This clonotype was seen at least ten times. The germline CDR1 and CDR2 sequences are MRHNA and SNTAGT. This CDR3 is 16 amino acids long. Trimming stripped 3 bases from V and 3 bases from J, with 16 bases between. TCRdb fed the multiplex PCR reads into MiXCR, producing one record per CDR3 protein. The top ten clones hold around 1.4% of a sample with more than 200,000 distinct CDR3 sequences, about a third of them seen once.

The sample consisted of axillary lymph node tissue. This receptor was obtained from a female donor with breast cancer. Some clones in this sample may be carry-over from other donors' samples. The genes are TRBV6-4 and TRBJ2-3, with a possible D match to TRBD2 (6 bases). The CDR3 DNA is TGTGCCAGCAGTGAGAGCGGAGCGGGTGGGACAGATACGCAGTATTTT. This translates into CASSESGAGGTDTQYF.